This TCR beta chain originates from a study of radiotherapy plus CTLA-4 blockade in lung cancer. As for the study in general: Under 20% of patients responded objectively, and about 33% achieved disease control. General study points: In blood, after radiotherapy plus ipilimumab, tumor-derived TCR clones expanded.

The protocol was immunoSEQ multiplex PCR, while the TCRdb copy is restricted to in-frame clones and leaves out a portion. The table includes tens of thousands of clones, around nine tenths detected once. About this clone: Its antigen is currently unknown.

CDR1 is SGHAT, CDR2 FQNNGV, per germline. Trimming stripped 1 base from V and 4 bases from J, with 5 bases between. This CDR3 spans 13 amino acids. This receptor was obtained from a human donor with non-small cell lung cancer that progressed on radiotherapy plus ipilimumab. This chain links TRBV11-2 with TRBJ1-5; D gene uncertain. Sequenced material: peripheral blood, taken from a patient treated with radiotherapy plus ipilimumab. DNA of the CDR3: TGTGCCAGCAGCTTAGCGGCGAATCAGCCCCAGCATTTT. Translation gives CASSLAANQPQHF.